This is a list of T cell receptor beta chains from one sample in a study of CD8 T cells in ankylosing spondylitis. TCRdb fed the 5' RACE reads into MiXCR, producing one record per CDR3 protein. The table shows fewer than 150,000 distinct CDR3 sequences, with just under 7.5% occurring only once. The specimen was blood, either unsorted or a sorted T cell fraction (not recorded which). All receptors come from a female donor with ankylosing spondylitis or in good health (not recorded which). Each CDR3 is given with its conserved first and last residue.

J gene: TRBJ2-1
V gene: TRBV20-1
CDR3 protein: CSAPSLQGYNEQFF

J gene: TRBJ1-3
V gene: TRBV4-1
CDR3 protein: CASSQDWRSRGRGEGNTIYF

J gene: TRBJ2-7
V gene: TRBV5-8
CDR3 protein: CASSWEGTSSYEQYF

J gene: TRBJ1-1
V gene: TRBV4-2
CDR3 protein: CASSQATGTNTEAFF

J gene: TRBJ1-4
V gene: TRBV5-1
CDR3 protein: CASREGQTMEKLFF

J gene: TRBJ2-2
V gene: TRBV6-1
CDR3 protein: CASRHKNTGELFF

J gene: TRBJ2-1
V gene: TRBV5-1
CDR3 protein: CASSSYRSSYNEQFF

J gene: TRBJ2-7
V gene: TRBV6-5
CDR3 protein: CASSSGVTYEQYF

J gene: TRBJ1-1
V gene: TRBV7-9
CDR3 protein: CASSLGYRNTEAFF

J gene: TRBJ1-1
V gene: TRBV5-1
CDR3 protein: CASSPGQGTYGGTEAFF

J gene: TRBJ2-5
V gene: TRBV7-2
CDR3 protein: CASSPQTGNQETQYF

J gene: TRBJ2-5
V gene: TRBV20-1
CDR3 protein: CSASDRGETQYF

J gene: TRBJ1-2
V gene: TRBV7-9
CDR3 protein: CASSLAGGTGGYTF

J gene: TRBJ1-1
V gene: TRBV5-1
CDR3 protein: CASSLVPGPSAFF

J gene: TRBJ1-4
V gene: TRBV6-1
CDR3 protein: CASSEAREKLFF

J gene: TRBJ1-2
V gene: TRBV20-1
CDR3 protein: CSASQQGAGGYTF

J gene: TRBJ1-6
V gene: TRBV20-1
CDR3 protein: CSANSGPENSPLHF

J gene: TRBJ1-2
V gene: TRBV24-1
CDR3 protein: CATSVGSTGNGYTF

J gene: TRBJ2-1
V gene: TRBV20-1
CDR3 protein: CSASVGTAYNEQFF

J gene: TRBJ2-7
V gene: TRBV20-1
CDR3 protein: CSAYTSTLSVHEQYF

J gene: TRBJ2-1
V gene: TRBV3-1
CDR3 protein: CASSLLAGGPLNEQFF

J gene: TRBJ2-3
V gene: TRBV7-2
CDR3 protein: CASNGNTDTQYF

J gene: TRBJ2-1
V gene: TRBV29-1
CDR3 protein: CSVERTGGKNVHEQFF

J gene: TRBJ2-2
V gene: TRBV7-9
CDR3 protein: CASSPGLTLATGELFF